The clone carrying this T cell receptor beta chain appeared a few times. This entry belongs to a study of blood T cells in healthy people across ages. The CDR3 has 11 amino acids. With 3 bases removed from V and 8 bases from J, the gap between germline ends came to 7 bases. Next came a second PCR, run for about 7 to 12 cycles, which used a sample-barcoded 5' primer along with a J-beta primer mix. TCRdb re-analysed the 5' RACE reads in MiXCR, keeping a single row per CDR3 protein. This sample yields about 1,400,000 distinct CDR3 sequences, of which about 43% are seen a single time; under 8% belongs to the top ten.

The sequence came from a woman younger than 35 in good health. Sequenced: blood. The V call is TRBV12-3 or TRBV12-4, the J call TRBJ1-2; no clear D. The CDR3 protein is CASSFYPGYTF. As DNA, the CDR3 is TGTGCCAGCAGTTTCTATCCAGGCTACACCTTC.